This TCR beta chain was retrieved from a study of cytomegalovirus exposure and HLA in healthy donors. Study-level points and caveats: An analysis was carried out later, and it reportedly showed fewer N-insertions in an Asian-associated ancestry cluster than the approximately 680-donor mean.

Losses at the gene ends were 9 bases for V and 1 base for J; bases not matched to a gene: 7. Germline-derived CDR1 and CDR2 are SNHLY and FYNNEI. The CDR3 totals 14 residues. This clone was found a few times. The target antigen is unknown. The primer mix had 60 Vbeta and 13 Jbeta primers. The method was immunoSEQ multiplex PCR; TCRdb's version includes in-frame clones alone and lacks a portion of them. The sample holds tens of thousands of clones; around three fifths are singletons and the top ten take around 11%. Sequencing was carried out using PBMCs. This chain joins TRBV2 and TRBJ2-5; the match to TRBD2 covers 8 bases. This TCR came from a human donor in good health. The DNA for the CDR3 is TGTGCCAGGGAAACTAGCGGAGTCCAAGAGACCCAGTACTTC. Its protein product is CARETSGVQETQYF.